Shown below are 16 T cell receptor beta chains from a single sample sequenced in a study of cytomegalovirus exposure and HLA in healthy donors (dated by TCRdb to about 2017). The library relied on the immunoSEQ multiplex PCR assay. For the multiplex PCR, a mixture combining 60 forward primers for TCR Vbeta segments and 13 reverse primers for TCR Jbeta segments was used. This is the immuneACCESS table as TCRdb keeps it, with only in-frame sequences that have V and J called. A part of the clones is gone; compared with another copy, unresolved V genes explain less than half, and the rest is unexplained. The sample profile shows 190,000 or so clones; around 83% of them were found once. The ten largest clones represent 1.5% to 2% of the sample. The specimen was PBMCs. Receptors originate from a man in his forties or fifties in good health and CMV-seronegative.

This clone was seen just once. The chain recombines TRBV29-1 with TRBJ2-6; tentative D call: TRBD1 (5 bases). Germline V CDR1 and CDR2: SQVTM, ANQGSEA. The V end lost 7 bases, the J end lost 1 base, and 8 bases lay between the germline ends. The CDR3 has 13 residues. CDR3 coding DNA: TGCAGCGCTGCAGGGTCTGGGGCCAACGTCCTGACTTTC. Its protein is CSAAGSGANVLTF.

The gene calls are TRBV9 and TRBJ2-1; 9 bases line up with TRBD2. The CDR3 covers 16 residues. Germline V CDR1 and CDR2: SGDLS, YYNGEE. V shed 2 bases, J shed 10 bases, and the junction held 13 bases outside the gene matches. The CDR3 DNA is TGTGCCAGCAGCGTGGTCTCTAGCGGGGCGGCCGGGGAGCAGTTCTTC. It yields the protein CASSVVSSGAAGEQFF. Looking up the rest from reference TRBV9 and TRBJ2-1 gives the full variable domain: DSGVTQTPKHLITATGQRVTLRCSPRSGDLSVYWYQQSLDQGLQFLIQYYNGEERAKGNILERFSAQQFPDLHSELNLSSLELGDSALYFCASSVVSSGAAGEQFFGPGTRLTVL.

The CDR3 reads CASSPGQPGDRGYTF. CDR3 nucleotide sequence: TGCGCCAGCAGCCCGGGCCAGCCCGGCGACAGAGGCTACACCTTC. The chain employs TRBV5-1 and TRBJ1-2; maybe TRBD1 (5 bases). Per germline, CDR1 SGHRS and CDR2 YFSETQ. V lost 4 bases and J 8 bases, leaving 21 bases between the germline ends. CDR3 length: 15 amino acids.

The CDR3 sequence is CASSLGLAGNTGELFF. CDR3 in DNA: TGTGCCAGCAGCTTGGGCCTAGCGGGAAACACCGGGGAGCTGTTTTTT. The J gene is TRBJ2-2, the V gene TRBV5-4; TRBD2 matches at 9 bases. The CDR3 has 16 residues. The germline V gene encodes CDR1 SGHNT and CDR2 YYREEE (reference sequence). The ends lost 0 bases at V and 2 bases at J; junction bases unmatched: 2.

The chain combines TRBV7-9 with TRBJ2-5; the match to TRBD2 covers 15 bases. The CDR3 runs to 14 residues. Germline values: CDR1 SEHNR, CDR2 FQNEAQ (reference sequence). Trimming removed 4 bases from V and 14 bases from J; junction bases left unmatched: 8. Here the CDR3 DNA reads TGTGCCAGCAGCTCAAGGACTAGCGGGGGGGCCTCATACTTC. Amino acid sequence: CASSSRTSGGASYF. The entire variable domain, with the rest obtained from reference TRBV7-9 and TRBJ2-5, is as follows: DTGVSQNPRHKITKRGQNVTFRCDPISEHNRLYWYRQTLGQGPEFLTYFQNEAQLEKSRLLSDRFSAERPKGSFSTLEIQRTEQGDSAMYLCASSSRTSGGASYFGPGTRLLVL.

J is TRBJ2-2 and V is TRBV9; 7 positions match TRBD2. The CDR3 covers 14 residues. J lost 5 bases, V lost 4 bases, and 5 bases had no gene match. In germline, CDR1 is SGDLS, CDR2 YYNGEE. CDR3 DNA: TGTGCCAGCAGCTTGGCCGGGGGGACCGGGGAGCTGTTTTTT. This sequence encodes CASSLAGGTGELFF.

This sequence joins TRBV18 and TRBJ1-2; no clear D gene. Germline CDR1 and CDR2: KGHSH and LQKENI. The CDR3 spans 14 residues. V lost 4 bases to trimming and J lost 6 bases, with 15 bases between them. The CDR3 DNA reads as TGTGCCAGCTCACATGGACTGGCCGGGGATGGCTACACCTTC. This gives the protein CASSHGLAGDGYTF.

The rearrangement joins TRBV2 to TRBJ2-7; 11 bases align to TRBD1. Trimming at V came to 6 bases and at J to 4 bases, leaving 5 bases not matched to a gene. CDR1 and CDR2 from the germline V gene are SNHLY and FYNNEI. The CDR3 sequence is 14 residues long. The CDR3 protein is CASRGTGGRYEQYF. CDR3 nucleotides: TGTGCCAGCAGGGGGACAGGGGGTAGGTACGAGCAGTACTTC.

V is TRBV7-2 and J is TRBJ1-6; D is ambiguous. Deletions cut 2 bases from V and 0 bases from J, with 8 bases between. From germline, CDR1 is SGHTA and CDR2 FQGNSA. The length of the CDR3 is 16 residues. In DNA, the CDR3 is TGTGCCAGCAGCTTACAAAAGAGCTCCTATAATTCACCCCTCCACTTT. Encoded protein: CASSLQKSSYNSPLHF. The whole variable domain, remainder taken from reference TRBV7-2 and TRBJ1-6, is GAGVSQSPSNKVTEKGKDVELRCDPISGHTALYWYRQSLGQGLEFLIYFQGNSAPDKSGLPSDRFSAERTGGSVSTLTIQRTQQEDSAVYLCASSLQKSSYNSPLHFGNGTRLTVT.

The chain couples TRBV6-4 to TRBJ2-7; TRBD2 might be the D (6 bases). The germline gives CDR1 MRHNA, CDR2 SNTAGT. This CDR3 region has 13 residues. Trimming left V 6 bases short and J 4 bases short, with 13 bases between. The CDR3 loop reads CASSPQEGYEQYF. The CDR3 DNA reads TGTGCCAGCAGCCCTCAGGAGGGGTACGAGCAGTACTTC.

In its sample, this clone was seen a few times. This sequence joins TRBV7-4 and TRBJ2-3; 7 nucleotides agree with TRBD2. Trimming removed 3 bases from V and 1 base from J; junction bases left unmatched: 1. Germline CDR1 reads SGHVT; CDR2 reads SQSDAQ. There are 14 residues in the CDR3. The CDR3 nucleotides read TGTGCCAGCAGCTTTACTAGCGGCACAGATACGCAGTATTTT. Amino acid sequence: CASSFTSGTDTQYF.

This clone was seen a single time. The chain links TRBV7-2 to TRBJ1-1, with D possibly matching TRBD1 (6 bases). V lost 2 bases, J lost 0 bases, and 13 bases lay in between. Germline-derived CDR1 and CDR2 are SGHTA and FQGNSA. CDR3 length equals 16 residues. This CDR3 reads CASSLQGKFMNTEAFF. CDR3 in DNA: TGTGCCAGCAGCTTACAGGGGAAATTCATGAACACTGAAGCTTTCTTT.

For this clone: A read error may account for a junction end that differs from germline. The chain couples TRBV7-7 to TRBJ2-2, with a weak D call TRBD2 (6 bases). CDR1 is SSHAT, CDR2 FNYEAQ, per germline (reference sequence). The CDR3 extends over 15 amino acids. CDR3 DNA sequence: TGTGCTAGCAGCTTAGGGGTCGGAGGGACCGGGGAGCTGTTTTTT. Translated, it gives CASSLGVGGTGELFF.

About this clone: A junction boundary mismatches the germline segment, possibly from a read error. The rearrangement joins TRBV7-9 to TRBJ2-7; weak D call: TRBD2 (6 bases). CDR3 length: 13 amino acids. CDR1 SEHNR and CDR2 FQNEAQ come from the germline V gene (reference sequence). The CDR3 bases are TGTTCCAGCAGCCGGGTGGGAGGCTACGAGCAGTACTTC. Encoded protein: CSSSRVGGYEQYF.

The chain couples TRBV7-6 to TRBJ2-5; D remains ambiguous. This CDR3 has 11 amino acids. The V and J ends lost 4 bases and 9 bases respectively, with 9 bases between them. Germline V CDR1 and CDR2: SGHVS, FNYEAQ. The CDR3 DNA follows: TGTGCCAGCAGCTCCAATTCCCCCCAGTACTTC. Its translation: CASSSNSPQYF.

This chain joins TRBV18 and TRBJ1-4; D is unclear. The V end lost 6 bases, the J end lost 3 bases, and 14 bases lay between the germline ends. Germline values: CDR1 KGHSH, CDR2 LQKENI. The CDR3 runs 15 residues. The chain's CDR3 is CASSRNSAANEKLFF. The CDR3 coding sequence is TGTGCCAGCTCCCGCAATAGCGCGGCTAATGAAAAACTGTTTTTT.